A selection of T cell receptor beta chains follows, all from one sample in a study of regulatory T cells in long-lasting Graves disease. TCRdb redid the calling of the multiplex PCR reads with MiXCR, one entry per CDR3 protein. The table has approximately 690,000 distinct CDR3 sequences, about 32% seen once; the top ten hold 42%. This specimen consisted of peripheral blood mononuclear cells (PBMCs), obtained when the disease was refractory, from a patient treated with antithyroid drugs. The receptors here all came from a female donor with Graves disease. Each CDR3 is given without its conserved first and last residue. Each record gives: J gene, V gene, CDR3 protein.

TRBJ2-4 TRBV3-1 ASSQDTGGREVN
TRBJ2-1 TRBV2 ASTLWNEQF